A selection of T cell receptor beta chains follows, all from one sample in a study of human T cells and chemical hapten exposure. MiXCR was run by TCRdb on the RACE reads, yielding one entry per CDR3 protein. The sample carries more than 150,000 distinct CDR3 sequences, about 14% recorded once. The sample consisted of whole blood, taken in connection with sensitization to the hapten diphenylcyclopropenone (DPC). Every receptor here comes from a woman younger than 45 with alopecia areata. Some clones in this sample may be carry-over from other donors' samples. Both conserved end residues are part of each CDR3. Fields, in order: J gene, V gene, D gene, clone size, CDR3 DNA, CDR3 protein. The D gene is left open where the match is weak. Clone size is not always given. Where it is, it says once, few, many or a class for expanded clones.

J: TRBJ2-1; V: TRBV6-5; D: .; size: few; DNA: TGTGCCAGCAGTTTGACACCTACATACAATGAGCAGTTCTTC; CDR3: CASSLTPTYNEQFF
J: TRBJ2-7; V: TRBV29-1; D: .; size: few; DNA: TGCAGCGCCGCTTCCCCATCCTACGAGCAGTACTTC; CDR3: CSAASPSYEQYF
J: TRBJ2-3; V: TRBV3-1; D: .; size: .; DNA: TGTGCCAGCAGCCAAGCGCCGAGTATAGATACGCAGTATTTT; CDR3: CASSQAPSIDTQYF
J: TRBJ2-1; V: TRBV7-2; D: TRBD1; size: .; DNA: TGTGCCAGCAGCTTAGACGGGACAGGGTCCTACAATGAGCAGTTCTTC; CDR3: CASSLDGTGSYNEQFF
J: TRBJ2-1; V: TRBV24-1; D: TRBD2; size: .; DNA: TGTGCCACCGGAATGCGGGAGTGGCAGTTCTTC; CDR3: CATGMREWQFF
J: TRBJ2-7; V: TRBV28; D: .; size: many; DNA: TGTGCCAGCACCTCAGGCGGGCCCTCATACGAGCAGTACTTC; CDR3: CASTSGGPSYEQYF
J: TRBJ2-5; V: TRBV20-1; D: .; size: .; DNA: TGCAGTGCTAGACACAGGGCCTTCTTATATCCCCAGTACTTC; CDR3: CSARHRAFLYPQYF
J: TRBJ2-7; V: TRBV7-6; D: .; size: many; DNA: TGTGCCAGCAGCCCAGCCGACCCGAGCTCCTACGAGCAGTACTTC; CDR3: CASSPADPSSYEQYF
J: TRBJ2-5; V: TRBV20-1; D: TRBD1; size: few; DNA: TGCAGTGCTCCGGGGGACAGGGACCAAGAGACCCAGTACTTC; CDR3: CSAPGDRDQETQYF
J: TRBJ2-2; V: TRBV27; D: .; size: .; DNA: TGTGCCAGCAGCCCGTTTGGGGGGCCCGGGGAGCTGTTTTTT; CDR3: CASSPFGGPGELFF
J: TRBJ2-6; V: TRBV12-3/TRBV12-4; D: .; size: .; DNA: TGTGCCAGCAGTCCCACAGGGTCTGGTGGGGCCAACGTCCTGACTTTC; CDR3: CASSPTGSGGANVLTF
J: TRBJ2-1; V: TRBV29-1; D: TRBD2; size: .; DNA: TGCAGCGACGAGGTCAGCGGGGGCTACTACAATGAGCAGTTCTTC; CDR3: CSDEVSGGYYNEQFF
J: TRBJ2-4; V: TRBV5-5; D: .; size: .; DNA: TGTGCCAGCAGCTTGATGGGGCAGGGGCTGAACATTCAGTACTTC; CDR3: CASSLMGQGLNIQYF
J: TRBJ2-5; V: TRBV9; D: .; size: few; DNA: TGTGCCAGCAGCGTATCTGCCCATCCGGAGACCCAGTACTTC; CDR3: CASSVSAHPETQYF
J: TRBJ1-1; V: TRBV20-1; D: TRBD1; size: .; DNA: TGCAGTGCCTTGACAGGGCCCCGGAACACTGAAGCTTTCTTT; CDR3: CSALTGPRNTEAFF
J: TRBJ2-1; V: TRBV5-1; D: TRBD2; size: few; DNA: TGCGCCAGCAGCGCCTTAAGCGGGGGGACCGGTGAGCAGTTCTTC; CDR3: CASSALSGGTGEQFF
J: TRBJ2-1; V: TRBV12-3/TRBV12-4; D: .; size: few; DNA: TGTGCCAGCAGTTTACTCGCGGGAACCTACAATGAGCAGTTCTTC; CDR3: CASSLLAGTYNEQFF
J: TRBJ1-3; V: TRBV7-9; D: TRBD1; size: few; DNA: TGTGCCAGCAGCGGGACAGCCGGAAACACCATATATTTT; CDR3: CASSGTAGNTIYF
J: TRBJ2-5; V: TRBV12-3/TRBV12-4; D: .; size: few; DNA: TGTGCCAGCAGTGCCAACTCGGGTTTAACTAGTAGGTTC; CDR3: CASSANSGLTSRF
J: TRBJ1-1; V: TRBV5-4; D: .; size: many; DNA: TGTGCCAGCAGCTTGGGAGGGCGAGACACTGAAGCTTTCTTT; CDR3: CASSLGGRDTEAFF
J: TRBJ1-5; V: TRBV6-2/TRBV6-3; D: .; size: .; DNA: TGTGCCAGCAGACCAGGGGCCACCAGCAATCAGCCCCAGCATTTT; CDR3: CASRPGATSNQPQHF
J: TRBJ2-3; V: TRBV28; D: TRBD1; size: few; DNA: TGTGCCAGCAGCGGGACAGGGGGCGGCACAGATACGCAGTATTTT; CDR3: CASSGTGGGTDTQYF
J: TRBJ2-1; V: TRBV12-3/TRBV12-4; D: .; size: few; DNA: TGTGCCAGCAGTTTAAGGACCAATGAGCAGTTCTTC; CDR3: CASSLRTNEQFF
J: TRBJ2-5; V: TRBV20-1; D: TRBD2; size: few; DNA: TGCAGTGCTACTAGCGGGGGGGCGGAGACCCAGTACTTC; CDR3: CSATSGGAETQYF